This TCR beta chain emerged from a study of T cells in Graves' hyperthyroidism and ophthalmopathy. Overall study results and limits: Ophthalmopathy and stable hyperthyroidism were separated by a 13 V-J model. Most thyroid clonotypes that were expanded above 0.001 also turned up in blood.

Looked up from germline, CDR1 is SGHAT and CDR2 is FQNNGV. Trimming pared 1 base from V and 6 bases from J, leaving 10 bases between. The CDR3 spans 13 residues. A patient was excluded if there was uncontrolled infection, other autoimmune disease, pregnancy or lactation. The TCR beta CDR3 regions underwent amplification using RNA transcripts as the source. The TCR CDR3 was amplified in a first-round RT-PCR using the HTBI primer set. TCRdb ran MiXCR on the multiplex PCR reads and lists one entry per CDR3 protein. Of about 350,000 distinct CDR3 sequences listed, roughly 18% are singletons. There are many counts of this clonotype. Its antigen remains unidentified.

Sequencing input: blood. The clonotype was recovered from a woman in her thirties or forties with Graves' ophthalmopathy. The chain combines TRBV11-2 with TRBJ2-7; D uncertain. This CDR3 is CASSLAAAREQYF. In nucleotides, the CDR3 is TGTGCCAGCAGCTTAGCGGCCGCACGCGAGCAGTACTTC. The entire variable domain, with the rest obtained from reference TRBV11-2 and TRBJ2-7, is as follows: EAGVAQSPRYKIIEKRQSVAFWCNPISGHATLYWYQQILGQGPKLLIQFQNNGVVDDSQLPKDRFSAERLKGVDSTLKIQPAKLEDSAVYLCASSLAAAREQYFGPGTRLTVT.